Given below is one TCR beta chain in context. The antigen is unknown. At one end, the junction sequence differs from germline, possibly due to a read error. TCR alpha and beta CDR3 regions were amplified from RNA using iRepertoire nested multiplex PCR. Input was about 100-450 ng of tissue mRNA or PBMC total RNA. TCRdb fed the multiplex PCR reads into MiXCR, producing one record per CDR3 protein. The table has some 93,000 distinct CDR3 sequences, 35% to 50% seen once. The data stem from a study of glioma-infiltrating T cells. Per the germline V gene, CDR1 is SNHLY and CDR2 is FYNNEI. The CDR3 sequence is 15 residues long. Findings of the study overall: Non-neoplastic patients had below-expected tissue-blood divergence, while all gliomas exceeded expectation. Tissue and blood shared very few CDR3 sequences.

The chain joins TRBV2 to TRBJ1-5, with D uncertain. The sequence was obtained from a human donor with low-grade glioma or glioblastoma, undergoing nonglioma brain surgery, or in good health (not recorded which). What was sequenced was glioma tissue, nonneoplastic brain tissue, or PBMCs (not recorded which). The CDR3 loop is CASSECGYSNQPKHF. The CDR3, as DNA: TGTGCCAGCAGTGAATGCGGGTATAGCAATCAGCCCAAGCATTTT.